Following are 18 T cell receptor beta chains from one sample sequenced in a study of blood T cell repertoires in COVID-19. Sequencing was performed with immunoSEQ multiplex PCR; in TCRdb, only in-frame clones are kept and a portion is missing. The table lists hundreds of thousands of clones, roughly 82% of them singletons, with approximately 6% in the top ten. Sequenced: peripheral blood. The receptor set was obtained from an elderly woman with COVID-19, enrolled during active disease.

This chain joins TRBV30 and TRBJ1-2; 9 bases fit TRBD1. The CDR3 runs to 15 residues. Germline V CDR1 and CDR2: GTSNPN, SVGIG (reference sequence). The CDR3 region is CARDREGSGYYGYTF. CDR3 DNA sequence: TGTGCACGGGACAGGGAGGGGAGCGGCTACTATGGCTACACCTTC.

The rearrangement links TRBV6-6 to TRBJ1-6; D possibly corresponds to TRBD1 (6 bases). Trimming pared 5 bases from V and 6 bases from J, leaving 11 bases between. The CDR3 has 14 residues. Germline V gene data show CDR1 as MNHNY and CDR2 as SVGAGI (reference sequence). CDR3 nucleotides: TGTGCCAGCAGTATTACAGGGACTAATTCACCCCTCCACTTT. This encodes CASSITGTNSPLHF.

The chain employs TRBV19 and TRBJ1-6; no firm D call. The CDR3 consists of 15 residues. V lost 7 bases, J lost 2 bases, and 12 bases lay in between. Germline-derived CDR1 and CDR2 are LNHDA and SQIVND (reference sequence). CDR3 amino acids: CASTLENAYNSPLHF. The CDR3 DNA is TGTGCCAGTACTTTGGAGAACGCCTATAATTCACCCCTCCACTTT. The full variable domain, in which reference TRBV19 and TRBJ1-6 provide the parts outside the CDR3, is DGGITQSPKYLFRKEGQNVTLSCEQNLNHDAMYWYRQDPGQGLRLIYYSQIVNDFQKGDIAEGYSVSREKKESFPLTVTSAQKNPTAFYLCASTLENAYNSPLHFGNGTRLTVT.

The chain employs TRBV10-3 and TRBJ2-5, with D maybe TRBD2 (6 bases). V lost 8 bases, J lost 5 bases, and 12 bases lay in between. Germline CDR1 ENHRY, CDR2 SYGVKD. The CDR3 spans 12 residues. In DNA, the CDR3 is TGTGCCATCGGAGGGACGTGGGAGACCCAGTACTTC. Its protein product is CAIGGTWETQYF.

As for this clone: Distinct nucleotide sequences in the sample also encode this CDR3. This sequence joins TRBV28 and TRBJ1-1; TRBD1 aligns across 9 bases. The trim removed 4 bases at V and 5 bases at J, leaving 5 bases unmatched. The CDR3 loop spans 14 amino acids. In germline, CDR1 is MDHEN, CDR2 SYDVKM. CDR3: CASSSPGQGTEAFF. CDR3 bases: TGTGCCAGCAGTTCTCCGGGACAGGGAACTGAAGCTTTCTTT.

The gene calls are TRBV5-6 and TRBJ1-1; D is possibly TRBD1 (6 bases). Per germline, CDR1 SGHDT and CDR2 YYEEEE. The CDR3 runs to 14 residues. The V and J ends lost 5 bases and 1 base respectively, with 12 bases between them. Here the CDR3 DNA reads TGTGCCAGCAGGGGGAGGGGACAGAACACTGAAGCTTTCTTT. Its protein product is CASRGRGQNTEAFF.

CDR3 DNA sequence: TGTGCCAGCAGGGGGACAGGGGTGACCACTGAAGCTTTCTTT. Its protein product is CASRGTGVTTEAFF. The chain joins TRBV2 to TRBJ1-1; 10 nucleotides match TRBD1. CDR1 is SNHLY and CDR2 is FYNNEI in the germline V gene. J was trimmed by 4 bases and V by 6 bases; bases with no gene match: 5. The CDR3 length is 14 residues.

This clone occurred a few times. The chain employs TRBV6-2 or TRBV6-3 and TRBJ2-3; 10 nucleotides match TRBD2. The CDR3 totals 17 residues. Per the germline V gene, CDR1 is MNHEY and CDR2 is SVGEGT. The V and J ends lost 4 bases and 4 bases, in that order; junction bases with no gene match: 11. The DNA of the CDR3 is TGTGCCAGCAGTTCCGAAAAGGGACTAGCGAGTTCAGATACGCAGTATTTT. It translates to CASSSEKGLASSDTQYF.

The chain couples TRBV6-2 or TRBV6-3 to TRBJ1-1, with TRBD1 matching over 8 bases. V trimming: 0 bases; J trimming: 0 bases; junction bases outside the gene matches: 6. This CDR3 is 17 amino acids long. Germline V lookup: CDR1 MNHEY, CDR2 SVGEGT. CDR3 bases: TGTGCCAGCAGTTACTCGAGGCAGGGGGCGATGAACACTGAAGCTTTCTTT. As protein: CASSYSRQGAMNTEAFF.

The gene calls are TRBV5-4 and TRBJ2-1; D is possibly TRBD2 (5 bases). Looked up from germline, CDR1 is SGHNT and CDR2 is YYREEE (reference sequence). This CDR3 region has 13 residues. Trimming shortened V by 4 bases and J by 9 bases, and 14 bases separated the two germline ends. The CDR3 bases are TGTGCCAGCAGCAATCCCGGGAACCGTGAGCAGTTCTTC. Residues: CASSNPGNREQFF.

The J gene is TRBJ1-5, the V gene TRBV4-1; D call uncertain. Trimming removed 1 base from V and 6 bases from J, with 10 bases in between. CDR1 MGHRA and CDR2 YSYEKL come from the germline V gene. This CDR3 comprises 14 residues. The CDR3 is CASSQGRVGQPQHF. In DNA form, the CDR3 reads TGCGCCAGCAGCCAAGGACGGGTCGGTCAGCCCCAGCATTTT.

The V call is TRBV7-8, the J call TRBJ2-7; D may be TRBD2 (7 bases). Between the trimmed V and J ends, which lost 6 bases and 2 bases, there was a span of 14 bases. Germline CDR1 is SGHVS and CDR2 is FQNEAQ. This CDR3 comprises 14 residues. The CDR3 DNA reads as TGTGCCAGCAGTCGATTGGGGGGGCCCTACGAGCAGTACGTC. Protein product: CASSRLGGPYEQYV.

The V gene is TRBV5-1, the J gene TRBJ1-4; perhaps TRBD1 as D (5 bases). Germline CDR1 and CDR2: SGHRS and YFSETQ. The V gene lost 4 bases and the J gene lost 1 base, with 14 bases spanning the gap. CDR3 length: 16 residues. The CDR3 sequence: CASSLGDGRTNEKLFF. As DNA, the CDR3 is TGCGCCAGCAGCCTAGGGGACGGGAGAACTAATGAAAAACTGTTTTTT.

The chain joins TRBV29-1 to TRBJ2-3; 9 bases line up with TRBD1. Trimming removed 7 bases from V and 5 bases from J; junction bases left unmatched: 10. Per germline, CDR1 SQVTM and CDR2 ANQGSEA. CDR3 length equals 14 residues. CDR3 nucleotide sequence: TGCAGCGCGCGGGGGACAGGGTTTGTAGATACGCAGTATTTT. The encoded protein is CSARGTGFVDTQYF.

The CDR3: CASSHTESNEKLFF. In DNA, the CDR3 is TGTGCCAGCAGCCATACAGAATCTAATGAAAAACTGTTTTTT. This rearrangement joins TRBV3-1 (or the pseudogene TRBV3-2) to TRBJ1-4; no clear D gene. Germline V gene sequence: CDR1 LGHDT, CDR2 YNNKEL (reference sequence). The CDR3 sequence is 14 residues long. V was pared by 3 bases and J by 3 bases, with 8 bases between.

The CDR3 sequence is CASSFIGRSAYEQYV. The CDR3 nucleotides read TGTGCCAGCAGCTTTATTGGGCGCTCGGCCTACGAGCAGTACGTC. This chain joins TRBV5-6 and TRBJ2-7; no clear D gene. Per the germline V gene, CDR1 is SGHDT and CDR2 is YYEEEE. CDR3 size: 15 residues. Trimming took 2 bases from V and 2 from J, leaving 14 bases between them.

This rearrangement joins TRBV2 to TRBJ1-2; D ambiguous. Germline CDR1 SNHLY, CDR2 FYNNEI. V was shortened by 6 bases and J by 7 bases, with 12 bases between the two germline ends. The CDR3 consists of 12 residues. The CDR3 DNA sequence: TGTGCCAGCAGGGGAGTGGATACTGGCTACACCTTC. It translates to CASRGVDTGYTF. Complete variable domain (other parts from reference TRBV2 and TRBJ1-2): EPEVTQTPSHQVTQMGQEVILRCVPISNHLYFYWYRQILGQKVEFLVSFYNNEISEKSEIFDDQFSVERPDGSNFTLKIRSTKLEDSAMYFCASRGVDTGYTFGSGTRLTVV.

The V and J genes are TRBV6-5 and TRBJ1-4; 9 positions agree with TRBD1. CDR1 and CDR2 from the germline V gene are MNHEY and SVGAGI. The CDR3 is 15 amino acids. V shed 6 bases and J 4 bases; nucleotides not matched to a gene: 6. This CDR3 reads CASSTGGAGNEKLFF. The CDR3 DNA is TGTGCCAGCAGCACAGGGGGCGCAGGTAATGAAAAACTGTTTTTT.